Described below is a single T cell receptor beta chain sequence and its context. Its specificity is not known. The data stem from a study of blood T cells in healthy people across ages. Study results and caveats: Donors of long life had a larger count of naive CD4+ cells and greater diversity than aged donors. There was a strong correlation between TCR beta diversity and naive T cell percentage.

A second PCR of 7 to 11 cycles used a sample-barcoded 5' primer and a J-beta primer mix. Using its own MiXCR run on the 5' RACE reads, TCRdb lists one record per CDR3 protein. The table shows hundreds of thousands of distinct CDR3 sequences, with over 45% occurring only once. Trimming stripped 1 base from V and 13 bases from J, with 13 bases between. This CDR3 has 12 amino acids. This chain connects TRBV12-3 or TRBV12-4 to TRBJ2-5; unclear D gene. The sequenced sample was blood. The clonotype comes from a man aged 25-45 years in good health. The CDR3 spells CASSLGVPVGYF. In nucleotides, the CDR3 is TGTGCCAGCAGTTTAGGGGTGCCGGTTGGGTACTTC.